The 28 T cell receptor beta chains presented below share a single source sample, sequenced in a study of shared clonotypes between healthy human individuals. Repertoires were generated with immunoSEQ multiplex PCR, while TCRdb's copy carries only in-frame clones and drops some. The table shows roughly 700,000 clones, with about 90% occurring only once. The source material was memory CD8+ T cells from PBMCs. The sample's subset: CD45RO+ cells pooled with CCR7-negative TemRA cells. These TCRs come from a man in his late teens or twenties in good health. Some clones in this sample may be carry-over from other donors' samples.

This sequence joins TRBV27 and TRBJ2-1; 13 bases agree with TRBD2. The ends lost 5 bases at V and 8 bases at J; junction bases unmatched: 6. CDR1 and CDR2 from the germline V gene are MNHEY and SMNVEV (reference sequence). This CDR3 is built from 15 residues. The CDR3: CASSQTSGRAYEQFF. The CDR3 DNA reads TGTGCCAGCAGTCAAACTAGCGGGAGGGCATATGAGCAGTTCTTC.

The chain has TRBV7-3 and TRBJ1-1, with D unclear. This CDR3 is 13 amino acids long. V was cut by 3 bases and J by 5 bases, with 10 bases left in between. Germline CDR1 is SGHTA and CDR2 is FQGTGA. CDR3 in DNA: TGTGCCAGCAGCTTGGGGTCCGTGACTGAAGCTTTCTTT. Translation gives CASSLGSVTEAFF. The whole variable domain, filled in from reference TRBV7-3 and TRBJ1-1, reads GAGVSQTPSNKVTEKGKYVELRCDPISGHTALYWYRQSLGQGPEFLIYFQGTGAADDSGLPNDRFFAVRPEGSVSTLKIQRTERGDSAVYLCASSLGSVTEAFFGQGTRLTVV.

The gene calls are TRBV6-5 and TRBJ1-2; a possible D gene is TRBD1 (5 bases). The V gene's germline CDR1 is MNHEY and CDR2 SVGAGI. The germline V and J ends were trimmed by 5 bases and 2 bases, with 15 bases remaining between them. The CDR3 contains 15 residues. The CDR3 DNA is TGTGCCAGCAGTCCATTCGGGGGAATAAACTATGGCTACACCTTC. Protein sequence: CASSPFGGINYGYTF.

This chain joins TRBV7-9 and TRBJ2-5; D unclear. The V end lost 3 bases, the J end lost 2 bases, and 7 bases lay between the germline ends. The CDR3 extends over 13 amino acids. Germline V gene data show CDR1 as SEHNR and CDR2 as FQNEAQ (reference sequence). CDR3: CASSFAGQETQYF. The CDR3 region has the DNA TGTGCCAGCAGCTTCGCCGGACAAGAGACCCAGTACTTC. The full variable domain, its missing parts supplied by reference TRBV7-9 and TRBJ2-5, is DTGVSQNPRHKITKRGQNVTFRCDPISEHNRLYWYRQTLGQGPEFLTYFQNEAQLEKSRLLSDRFSAERPKGSFSTLEIQRTEQGDSAMYLCASSFAGQETQYFGPGTRLLVL.

J is TRBJ2-7 and V is TRBV5-6; D is perhaps TRBD2 (5 bases). The CDR3 loop spans 13 amino acids. Deletions cut 0 bases from V and 2 bases from J, with 6 bases between. CDR1 and CDR2 from the germline V gene are SGHDT and YYEEEE. The CDR3 here is CASSLGRTYEQYF. For the CDR3, the DNA is TGTGCCAGCAGCTTGGGGAGGACCTACGAGCAGTACTTC.

In its sample, this clone was seen once. This rearrangement joins TRBV19 to TRBJ2-7; D could derive from TRBD1 or TRBD2 (5 bases each). This CDR3 region has 13 residues. Trimming removed 6 bases at V and 6 bases at J, with 15 bases between. From germline, CDR1 is LNHDA and CDR2 SQIVND (reference sequence). The CDR3 spells CASSRRGAGEQYF. The CDR3, as DNA: TGTGCCAGTAGCCGACGTGGGGCGGGCGAGCAGTACTTC.

The chain employs TRBV5-4 and TRBJ1-5; D is unresolved. The germline V and J ends were trimmed by 4 bases and 2 bases, with 10 bases remaining between them. Germline lookup yields CDR1 SGHNT and CDR2 YYREEE (reference sequence). This CDR3 is 14 amino acids long. CDR3 in amino acids: CASSVHPGNQPQHF. Here the CDR3 DNA reads TGTGCCAGCAGCGTGCATCCGGGCAATCAGCCCCAGCATTTT.

The V gene is TRBV15, the J gene TRBJ2-1; D call uncertain. Trimming cost V 5 bases and J 4 bases, with 9 bases left between them. The CDR3 runs 13 residues. Germline V gene sequence: CDR1 LNHNV, CDR2 YYDKDF (reference sequence). CDR3 nucleotides: TGTGCCACCAGCGAGGACCATTACAATGAGCAGTTCTTC. It yields the protein CATSEDHYNEQFF.

The chain combines TRBV4-2 with TRBJ2-1; 11 bases align to TRBD2. The germline V gene encodes CDR1 LGHNA and CDR2 YNFKEQ. This CDR3 is 15 amino acids long. V lost 4 bases and J lost 4; bases outside the gene matches: 3. The CDR3 loop is CASSPLAGGYNEQFF. In DNA form, the CDR3 reads TGTGCCAGCAGCCCTCTAGCGGGGGGTTACAATGAGCAGTTCTTC.

V and J are TRBV7-2 and TRBJ1-1, with 10 bases fitting TRBD1. In germline, CDR1 is SGHTA, CDR2 FQGNSA. This CDR3 is built from 14 residues. The J segment lost 5 bases and the V segment lost 5 bases, leaving 5 bases of the junction unmatched. The CDR3 DNA reads as TGTGCCAGCAGCCTGGACAGGGGGGGGACTGAAGCTTTCTTT. Translation: CASSLDRGGTEAFF.

The chain's CDR3 is CASSPSRAPQHF. The CDR3 bases are TGTGCCAGCAGTCCAAGCCGTGCGCCCCAGCATTTT. The rearrangement links TRBV28 to TRBJ1-5; D gene uncertain. CDR3 length equals 12 residues. Trimming pared 5 bases from V and 9 bases from J, leaving 11 bases between. CDR1 and CDR2 (germline): MDHEN, SYDVKM. Together with reference TRBV28 and TRBJ1-5, the CDR3 gives the full variable domain: DVKVTQSSRYLVKRTGEKVFLECVQDMDHENMFWYRQDPGLGLRLIYFSYDVKMKEKGDIPEGYSVSREKKERFSLILESASTNQTSMYLCASSPSRAPQHFGDGTRLSIL.

The J gene is TRBJ2-1, the V gene TRBV19; TRBD2 aligns across 10 bases. The V segment lost 3 bases and the J segment 9 bases; nucleotides outside the gene matches: 8. Germline CDR1 and CDR2: LNHDA and SQIVND (reference sequence). This CDR3 spans 15 amino acids. The CDR3 DNA is TGTGCCAGTAGTATCGGGTCTAGCGGGAGCTCTGAGCAGTTCTTC. This codes for CASSIGSSGSSEQFF. Complete variable domain (other parts from reference TRBV19 and TRBJ2-1): DGGITQSPKYLFRKEGQNVTLSCEQNLNHDAMYWYRQDPGQGLRLIYYSQIVNDFQKGDIAEGYSVSREKKESFPLTVTSAQKNPTAFYLCASSIGSSGSSEQFFGPGTRLTVL.

The rearrangement links TRBV7-9 to TRBJ2-1; 11 nucleotides match TRBD2. The CDR3 sequence is 17 residues long. J was trimmed by 8 bases and V by 2 bases; bases with no gene match: 11. Germline CDR1 SEHNR, CDR2 FQNEAQ (reference sequence). CDR3 in amino acids: CASSLTKGLAATDEQFF. Here the CDR3 DNA reads TGTGCCAGCAGCTTAACAAAGGGACTAGCGGCGACCGATGAGCAGTTCTTC.

The chain is built from TRBV28 and TRBJ2-5; D not resolved. The length of the CDR3 is 18 residues. Germline V gene data show CDR1 as MDHEN and CDR2 as SYDVKM. V shed 2 bases and J shed 2 bases, with 21 bases lying between them. The CDR3 protein is CASSLIPPFGSQQETQYF. CDR3 bases: TGTGCCAGCAGTTTAATTCCCCCCTTTGGCAGCCAACAAGAGACCCAGTACTTC.

CDR3 region: CASSLLAPYNEQFF. The CDR3 nucleotides read TGTGCCAGCAGTCTACTAGCGCCCTACAATGAGCAGTTCTTC. The chain combines TRBV28 with TRBJ2-1; TRBD2 agrees at 7 bases. CDR3 length: 14 amino acids. Per germline, CDR1 MDHEN and CDR2 SYDVKM. The junction had 3 bases not matched to a gene; V was cut back by 5 bases and J by 2 bases.

The chain combines TRBV28 with TRBJ1-5; D call uncertain. Trimming took 6 bases from V and 0 from J, leaving 6 bases between them. Germline values: CDR1 MDHEN, CDR2 SYDVKM. This CDR3 is 13 amino acids long. The CDR3: CASRVYSNQPQHF. The CDR3 region has the DNA TGTGCCAGCAGGGTGTATAGCAATCAGCCCCAGCATTTT.

J is TRBJ1-4 and V is TRBV19, with D possibly being TRBD1 (6 bases). Trimming pared 6 bases from V and 7 bases from J, leaving 18 bases between. Germline V gene lookup returns CDR1 LNHDA and CDR2 SQIVND (reference sequence). The CDR3 contains 15 residues. CDR3 sequence reads: CASSPRGGIGEKLFF. For the CDR3, the DNA is TGTGCCAGTAGCCCCCGTGGGGGCATTGGTGAAAAACTGTTTTTT. The full variable domain, its missing parts supplied by reference TRBV19 and TRBJ1-4, is DGGITQSPKYLFRKEGQNVTLSCEQNLNHDAMYWYRQDPGQGLRLIYYSQIVNDFQKGDIAEGYSVSREKKESFPLTVTSAQKNPTAFYLCASSPRGGIGEKLFFGSGTQLSVL.

The chain employs TRBV21-1 and TRBJ2-7. TRBV21-1 is annotated as a pseudogene. The CDR3 is made up of 15 amino acids. CDR3 DNA: TGTGCCATCGGCTCAAGAACGGGACGGAAGTACGAGCAGTACTTC. This encodes CAIGSRTGRKYEQYF.

The rearrangement joins TRBV7-9 to TRBJ1-2; TRBD1 matches at 8 bases. This CDR3 region has 14 residues. Germline-derived CDR1 and CDR2 are SEHNR and FQNEAQ (reference sequence). After removal of 9 bases from V and 2 bases from J, the junction contained 8 bases not matched to a gene. CDR3 nucleotide sequence: TGTGCCAGTGGCCCGGGACAGGCAAACTATGGCTACACCTTC. As protein: CASGPGQANYGYTF.

The chain joins TRBV5-1 to TRBJ2-1, with no clear D. Trimming shortened V by 0 bases and J by 8 bases, and 12 bases separated the two germline ends. The CDR3 extends over 14 amino acids. CDR1 is SGHRS, CDR2 YFSETQ, per germline. CDR3 nucleotides: TGCGCCAGCAGCTTGGGGGTGGGTAGGGATGAGCAGTTCTTC. Its translation: CASSLGVGRDEQFF.

This chain uses TRBV7-7 with TRBJ1-5; 7 nucleotides agree with TRBD1. Germline V gives CDR1 SSHAT, CDR2 FNYEAQ (reference sequence). V lost 8 bases, J lost 4 bases, and 2 bases stayed unmatched. This CDR3 region has 12 residues. This chain's CDR3 is CASATGNQPQHF. The CDR3 DNA sequence: TGTGCCAGCGCGACAGGGAATCAGCCCCAGCATTTT. Complete variable domain (other parts from reference TRBV7-7 and TRBJ1-5): GAGVSQSPRYKVTKRGQDVTLRCDPISSHATLYWYQQALGQGPEFLTYFNYEAQPDKSGLPSDRFSAERPEGSISTLTIQRTEQRDSAMYRCASATGNQPQHFGDGTRLSIL.

The chain links TRBV5-1 to TRBJ1-4, with no clear D. CDR1 and CDR2 from the germline V gene are SGHRS and YFSETQ. The V gene lost 0 bases and the J gene lost 5 bases, with 11 bases spanning the gap. This CDR3 spans 15 amino acids. CDR3 bases: TGCGCCAGCAGCTTGGAGCAGCCCTTAAATGAAAAACTGTTTTTT. Translating it yields CASSLEQPLNEKLFF.

This rearrangement joins TRBV27 to TRBJ2-1; 10 bases fit TRBD2. After removal of 5 bases from V and 7 bases from J, the junction contained 11 bases not matched to a gene. The CDR3 is 16 amino acids. The germline V gene has CDR1 MNHEY and CDR2 SMNVEV (reference sequence). CDR3 in amino acids: CASSATSGRAKNEQFF. In DNA form, the CDR3 reads TGTGCCAGCAGTGCCACAAGCGGGAGGGCCAAGAATGAGCAGTTCTTC.

This clone appeared a single time. V usage is TRBV7-2 and J usage is TRBJ2-7; TRBD1 matches 8 bases. V shed 5 bases and J 5 bases; nucleotides not matched to a gene: 5. CDR1 is SGHTA and CDR2 is FQGNSA in the germline V gene. CDR3 length: 13 amino acids. The CDR3 protein is CASSTTGGHEQYF. The CDR3 nucleotides are TGTGCCAGCAGCACTACAGGGGGGCACGAGCAGTACTTC.

The gene calls are TRBV2 and TRBJ2-7; 9 bases match TRBD2. The CDR3 totals 12 residues. The V gene's germline CDR1 is SNHLY and CDR2 FYNNEI. The V gene end was trimmed by 7 bases and the J gene end by 5 bases; junction bases not matched to a gene: 3. The CDR3 sequence is CASTTSGHEQYF. CDR3 coding DNA: TGTGCCAGCACCACTAGCGGGCACGAGCAGTACTTC.

This clone is a singleton in its sample. This rearrangement joins TRBV9 to TRBJ1-2, with a weak D call TRBD1 (6 bases). The CDR3 totals 16 residues. Germline V gene lookup returns CDR1 SGDLS and CDR2 YYNGEE. V was shortened by 3 bases and J by 2 bases, with 17 bases between the two germline ends. CDR3 coding DNA: TGTGCCAGCAGCGGCCCGGCAGGGGTCTTCAACTATGGCTACACCTTC. Amino acids: CASSGPAGVFNYGYTF.

The gene calls are TRBV5-1 and TRBJ1-2; D remains unclear. The V gene lost 0 bases and the J gene lost 0 bases, with 12 bases spanning the gap. This CDR3 is 16 amino acids long. CDR1 SGHRS and CDR2 YFSETQ come from the germline V gene. CDR3 in amino acids: CASSLATDRANYGYTF. The CDR3 bases are TGCGCCAGCAGCTTGGCGACGGACCGTGCTAACTATGGCTACACCTTC.

The CDR3 spells CASGGGQADTQYF. DNA for the CDR3: TGCGCCAGCGGGGGGGGTCAAGCAGATACGCAGTATTTT. The V gene is TRBV4-1, the J gene TRBJ2-3, with TRBD2 identical over 7 bases. The CDR3 covers 13 residues. V shed 8 bases and J 4 bases; nucleotides not matched to a gene: 6. Germline lookup yields CDR1 MGHRA and CDR2 YSYEKL.